Listed below are T cell receptor beta chains from one sample, sequenced in a study of T cell responses to AZD1222 COVID-19 vaccine. Here immunoSEQ multiplex PCR was the method, and the copy in TCRdb shows in-frame clones only, minus some. This repertoire shows about 160,000 clones, more than 85% found once; its top ten account for about 1.5%. The specimen comprised peripheral blood, sampled on day 0 of AZD1222 vaccination. Receptors originate from an adult in good health. Each CDR3 is given with its conserved first and last residue. The D gene is left open where the match is weak. For some rows the clone size is stated as once, few or many, or as a class when expanded; others skip it.

v_call	j_call	clone_size	d_call	cdr3_nt	cdr3_aa
TRBV5-1	TRBJ2-7	.	.	TGCGCCAGCAGCTTGGTTCCTCCCTCCTACGAGCAGTACTTC	CASSLVPPSYEQYF
TRBV5-4	TRBJ1-2	.	.	TGTGCCAGCAGCTCCTTGGGCGGCCTGAACTATGGCTACACCTTC	CASSSLGGLNYGYTF
TRBV5-1	TRBJ2-1	.	TRBD2	TGCGCCAGCAGCTTGTTTCCTAGCGGGAGGGCCGGGTACAATGAGCAGTTCTTC	CASSLFPSGRAGYNEQFF
TRBV7-2	TRBJ1-1	.	.	TGTGCCAGCAGCACGGGACCGAGTATTTCTGAAGCTTTCTTT	CASSTGPSISEAFF
TRBV2	TRBJ1-5	few	.	TGTGCCAGCAGTGAAGTCTTAGGGGTCGCAGGCAATCAGCCCCAGCATTTT	CASSEVLGVAGNQPQHF
TRBV5-6	TRBJ1-2	.	.	TGTGCCAGCAGCTTGGACAGGGTCCATGGCTACACCTTC	CASSLDRVHGYTF
TRBV6-5	TRBJ1-3	.	.	TGTGCCAGCACCCTCCCCGGGGCGCGGGGAAACACCATATATTTT	CASTLPGARGNTIYF
TRBV11-1	TRBJ2-1	once	TRBD1	TGTGCCAGCAGCTGGGACAGGAATGAGCAGTTCTTC	CASSWDRNEQFF
TRBV5-1	TRBJ2-2	.	.	TGCGCCAGCAAGGGGGTGAGGGGCGCGATACGGACCGGGGAGCTGTTTTTT	CASKGVRGAIRTGELFF
TRBV6-5	TRBJ1-6	.	.	TGTGCCAGCTTAACCCCCGGTTCACCCCTCCACTTT	CASLTPGSPLHF
TRBV5-1	TRBJ2-1	.	TRBD2	TGCGCCCGCAGCTTGGGCGGCGGGGGGGCCTACAATGAGCAGTTCTTC	CARSLGGGGAYNEQFF
TRBV7-3	TRBJ2-3	.	TRBD2	TGTGCCAGCAGCTTAAACGGGGGGGCCGGAGATACGCAGTATTTT	CASSLNGGAGDTQYF